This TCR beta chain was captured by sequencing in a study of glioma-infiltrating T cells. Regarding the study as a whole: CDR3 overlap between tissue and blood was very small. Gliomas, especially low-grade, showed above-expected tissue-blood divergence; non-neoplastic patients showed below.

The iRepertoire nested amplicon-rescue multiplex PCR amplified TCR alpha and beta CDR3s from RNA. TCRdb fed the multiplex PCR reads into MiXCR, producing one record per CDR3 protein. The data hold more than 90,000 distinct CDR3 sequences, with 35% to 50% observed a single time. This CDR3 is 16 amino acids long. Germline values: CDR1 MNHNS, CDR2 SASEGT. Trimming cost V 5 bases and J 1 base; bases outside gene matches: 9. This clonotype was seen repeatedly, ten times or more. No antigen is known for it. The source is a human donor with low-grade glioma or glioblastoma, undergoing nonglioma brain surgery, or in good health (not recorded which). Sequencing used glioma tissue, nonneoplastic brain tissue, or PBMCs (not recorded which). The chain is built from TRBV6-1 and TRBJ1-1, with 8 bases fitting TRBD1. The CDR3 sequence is CASSHRAGGGNTEAFF. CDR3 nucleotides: TGTGCCAGCAGTCACAGGGCAGGGGGCGGGAACACTGAAGCTTTCTTT.